This T cell receptor (beta chain) emerged from a study of Ad26.COV2.S vaccination and SARS-CoV-2 variants. Profiling relied on immunoSEQ multiplex PCR, and the TCRdb table lists in-frame clones only, not all of them. The profile covers about half a million clones, with roughly nine tenths appearing a single time and over 1.5% taken by the ten largest. Details on this clone: What it recognizes is unknown.

General study points: Across vaccine and placebo recipients, the breadth of non-spike TCRs was similar. Analyses of TCR breadth and depth may have underestimated total T cell responses. Post-vaccination breadth of spike-specific CD8+ and CD4+ T cell responses was reportedly substantial.

Indicated treatment: 15 to 20 received Ad26.COV2.S at low or high dose, single or two shots; 5 received placebo; per-sample allocation not given. Sample collection was performed on day 63 after the first vaccine or placebo injection. The source is a person aged 18-60 years who received the Ad26.COV2.S COVID-19 vaccine or a placebo. The input for sequencing was peripheral blood, taken in a trial of Ad26.COV2.S vaccine versus placebo.

CDR3 sequence reads: CSASTPDPQWFNEKLFF. The CDR3 coding sequence is TGCAGTGCTAGTACCCCGGACCCCCAATGGTTTAATGAAAAACTGTTTTTT. The chain has TRBV20-1 and TRBJ1-4; D unclear. From germline, CDR1 is DFQATT and CDR2 SNEGSKA (reference sequence). Trimming cost V 3 bases and J 4 bases, with 21 bases left between them. The CDR3 loop spans 17 amino acids.